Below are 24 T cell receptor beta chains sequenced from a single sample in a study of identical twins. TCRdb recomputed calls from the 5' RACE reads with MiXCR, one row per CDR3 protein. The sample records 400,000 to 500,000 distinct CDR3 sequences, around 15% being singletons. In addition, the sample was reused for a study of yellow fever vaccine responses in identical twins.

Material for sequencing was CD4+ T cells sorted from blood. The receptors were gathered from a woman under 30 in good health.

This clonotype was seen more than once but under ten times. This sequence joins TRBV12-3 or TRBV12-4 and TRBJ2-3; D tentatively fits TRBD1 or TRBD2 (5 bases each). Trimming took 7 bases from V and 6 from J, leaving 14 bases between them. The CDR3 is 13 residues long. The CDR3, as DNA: TGTGCCAGCAACCGGGACCGGCTCGATACGCAGTATTTT. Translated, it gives CASNRDRLDTQYF.

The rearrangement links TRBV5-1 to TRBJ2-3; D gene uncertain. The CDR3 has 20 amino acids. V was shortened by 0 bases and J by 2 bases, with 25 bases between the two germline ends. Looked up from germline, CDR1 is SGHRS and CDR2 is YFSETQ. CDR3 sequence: CASSLAKTQVPGFFTDTQYF. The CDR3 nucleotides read TGCGCCAGCAGCTTGGCCAAAACGCAGGTCCCAGGATTCTTCACAGATACGCAGTATTTT.

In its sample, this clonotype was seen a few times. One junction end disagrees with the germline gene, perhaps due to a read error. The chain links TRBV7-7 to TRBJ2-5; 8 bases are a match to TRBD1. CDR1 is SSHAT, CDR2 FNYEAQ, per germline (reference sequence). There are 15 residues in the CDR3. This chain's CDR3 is CASSSSTGVQETQYF. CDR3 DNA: TGTGCTAGCAGCTCTTCGACAGGGGTACAAGAGACCCAGTACTTC.

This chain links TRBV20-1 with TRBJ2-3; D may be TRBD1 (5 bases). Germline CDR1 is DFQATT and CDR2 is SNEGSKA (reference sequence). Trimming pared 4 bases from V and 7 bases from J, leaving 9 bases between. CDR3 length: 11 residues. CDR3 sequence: CSAIGDYTQYF. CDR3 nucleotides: TGCAGTGCTATAGGGGATTATACGCAGTATTTT.

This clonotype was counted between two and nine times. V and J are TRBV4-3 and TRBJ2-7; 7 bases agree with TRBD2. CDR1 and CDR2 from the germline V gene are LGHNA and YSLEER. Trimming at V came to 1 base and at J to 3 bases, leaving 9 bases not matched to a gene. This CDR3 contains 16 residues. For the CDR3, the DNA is TGCGCCAGCAGCCAAGGATCGGGACTAAACGTCTACGAGCAGTACTTC. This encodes CASSQGSGLNVYEQYF.

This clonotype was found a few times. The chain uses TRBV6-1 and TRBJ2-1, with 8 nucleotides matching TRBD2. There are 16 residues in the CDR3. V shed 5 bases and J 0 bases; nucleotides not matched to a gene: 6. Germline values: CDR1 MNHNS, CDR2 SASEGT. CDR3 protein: CASSPKREISYNEQFF. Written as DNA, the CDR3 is TGTGCCAGCAGTCCCAAGCGGGAGATCTCCTACAATGAGCAGTTCTTC.

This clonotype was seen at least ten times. Here the CDR3 DNA reads TGTGCCAGCACTCAGCAGGCTTCCCTTAACACTGAAGCTTTCTTT. Amino acid sequence: CASTQQASLNTEAFF. The chain employs TRBV12-3 or TRBV12-4 and TRBJ1-1; D is uncertain. The CDR3 consists of 15 residues. V lost 7 bases and J lost 2, with 17 bases in between.

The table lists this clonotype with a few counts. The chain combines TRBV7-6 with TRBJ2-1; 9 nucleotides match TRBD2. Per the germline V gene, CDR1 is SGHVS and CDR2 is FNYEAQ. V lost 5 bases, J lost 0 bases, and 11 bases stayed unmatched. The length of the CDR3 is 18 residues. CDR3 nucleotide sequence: TGTGCCAGCAGCCCGGAAATCCCTAGCGGGATCTCCTACAATGAGCAGTTCTTC. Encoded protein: CASSPEIPSGISYNEQFF. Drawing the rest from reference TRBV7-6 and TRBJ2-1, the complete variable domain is GAGVSQSPRYKVTKRGQDVALRCDPISGHVSLYWYRQALGQGPEFLTYFNYEAQQDKSGLPNDRFSAERPEGSISTLTIQRTEQRDSAMYRCASSPEIPSGISYNEQFFGPGTRLTVL.

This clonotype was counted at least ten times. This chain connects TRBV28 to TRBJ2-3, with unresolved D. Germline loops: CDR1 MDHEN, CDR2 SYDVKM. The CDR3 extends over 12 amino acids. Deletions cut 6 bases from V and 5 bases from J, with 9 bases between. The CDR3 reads CASSTIRDTQYF. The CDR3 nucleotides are TGTGCCAGCAGCACCATCCGAGATACGCAGTATTTT.

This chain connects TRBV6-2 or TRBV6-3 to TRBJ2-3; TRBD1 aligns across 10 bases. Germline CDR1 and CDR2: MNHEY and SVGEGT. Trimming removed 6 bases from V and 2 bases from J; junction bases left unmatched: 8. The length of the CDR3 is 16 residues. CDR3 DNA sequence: TGTGCCAGCAGCTTCGGGGGACAGGGGTTCACAGATACGCAGTATTTT. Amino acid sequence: CASSFGGQGFTDTQYF.

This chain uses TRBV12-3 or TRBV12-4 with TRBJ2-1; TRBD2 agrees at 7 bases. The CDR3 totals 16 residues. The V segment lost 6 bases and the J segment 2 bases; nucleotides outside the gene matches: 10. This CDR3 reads CASSRLAAAAYNEQFF. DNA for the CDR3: TGTGCCAGCAGCCGTCTAGCGGCAGCGGCCTACAATGAGCAGTTCTTC.

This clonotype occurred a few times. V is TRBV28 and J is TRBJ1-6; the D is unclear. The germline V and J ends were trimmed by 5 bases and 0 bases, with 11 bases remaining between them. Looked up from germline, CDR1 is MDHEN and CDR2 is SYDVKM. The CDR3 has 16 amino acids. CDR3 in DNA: TGTGCCAGCAGTACCCGACGGAGCTCCTATAATTCACCCCTCCACTTT. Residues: CASSTRRSSYNSPLHF.

CDR3 sequence (DNA): TGCAGTGCTAGAGATCGGCGGCGGGGTGGCTCCTACGAGCAGTACTTC. Residues: CSARDRRRGGSYEQYF. The V gene is TRBV20-1, the J gene TRBJ2-7, with D perhaps matching TRBD2 (6 bases). Germline V gives CDR1 DFQATT, CDR2 SNEGSKA (reference sequence). The CDR3 contains 16 residues. Trimming removed 0 bases from V and 0 bases from J, with 15 bases in between.

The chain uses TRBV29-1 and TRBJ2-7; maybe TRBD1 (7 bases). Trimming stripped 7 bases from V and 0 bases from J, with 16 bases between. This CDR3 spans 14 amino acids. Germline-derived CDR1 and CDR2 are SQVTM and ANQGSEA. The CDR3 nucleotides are TGCAGCGCCTCAGGGGGGCCGAGCTCCTACGAGCAGTACTTC. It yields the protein CSASGGPSSYEQYF.

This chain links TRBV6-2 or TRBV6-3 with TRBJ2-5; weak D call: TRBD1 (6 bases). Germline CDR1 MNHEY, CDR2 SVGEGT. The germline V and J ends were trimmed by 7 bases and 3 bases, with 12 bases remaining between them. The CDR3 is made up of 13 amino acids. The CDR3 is CASNGQSKETQYF. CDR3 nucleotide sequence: TGTGCCAGCAATGGACAGTCTAAAGAGACCCAGTACTTC.

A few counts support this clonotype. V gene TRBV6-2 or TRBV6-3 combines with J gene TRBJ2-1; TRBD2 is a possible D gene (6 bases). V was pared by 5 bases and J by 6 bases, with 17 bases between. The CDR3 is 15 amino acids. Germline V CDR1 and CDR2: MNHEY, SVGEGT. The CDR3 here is CASSDGLLGGNEQFF. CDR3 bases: TGTGCCAGCAGTGACGGACTATTGGGGGGCAATGAGCAGTTCTTC.

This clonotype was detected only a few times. CDR3 residues: CASSEPGQATSYEQYF. In nucleotides, the CDR3 is TGTGCCAGCAGCGAACCGGGACAGGCCACCTCCTACGAGCAGTACTTC. This rearrangement joins TRBV5-8 to TRBJ2-7, with TRBD1 matching 8 bases. Germline V lookup: CDR1 SGHTS, CDR2 YDEGEE. V shed 4 bases, J shed 0 bases, and the junction held 9 bases outside the gene matches. CDR3 length: 16 amino acids. The full variable domain, its missing parts supplied by reference TRBV5-8 and TRBJ2-7, is EAGVTQSPTHLIKTRGQQATLRCSPISGHTSVYWYQQALGLGLQFLLWYDEGEERNRGNFPPRFSGRQFPNYSSELNVNALELEDSALYLCASSEPGQATSYEQYFGPGTRLTVT.

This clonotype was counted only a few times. CDR3 in DNA: TGTGCCAGCAGCGCCCCGGGACTAGTAATCAATGAGCAGTTCTTC. Translation: CASSAPGLVINEQFF. The chain couples TRBV5-6 to TRBJ2-1; 8 bases match TRBD2. V shed 4 bases and J 6 bases; nucleotides not matched to a gene: 9. Germline V gene sequence: CDR1 SGHDT, CDR2 YYEEEE. The CDR3 is made up of 15 amino acids.

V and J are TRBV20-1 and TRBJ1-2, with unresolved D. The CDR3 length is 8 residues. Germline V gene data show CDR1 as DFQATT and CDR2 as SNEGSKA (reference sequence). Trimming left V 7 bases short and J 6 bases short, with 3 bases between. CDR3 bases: TGCAGTGTGGATGGCTACACCTTC. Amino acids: CSVDGYTF.

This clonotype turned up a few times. This CDR3 is CASSLRTGGDTGELFF. CDR3 nucleotide sequence: TGTGCCAGCAGCCTTCGGACAGGGGGCGACACCGGGGAGCTGTTTTTT. The chain employs TRBV3-1 and TRBJ2-2, with TRBD1 identical over 11 bases. CDR1 and CDR2 (germline): LGHDT, YNNKEL (reference sequence). Losses at the gene ends were 4 bases for V and 3 bases for J; bases not matched to a gene: 4. The CDR3 runs 16 residues.

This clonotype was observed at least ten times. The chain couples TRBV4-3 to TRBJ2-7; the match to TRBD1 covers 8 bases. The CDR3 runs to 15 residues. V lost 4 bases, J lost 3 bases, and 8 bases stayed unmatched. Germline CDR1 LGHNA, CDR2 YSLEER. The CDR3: CASSRQQGEYYEQYF. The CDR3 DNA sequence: TGCGCCAGCAGCCGACAACAGGGGGAATACTACGAGCAGTACTTC.

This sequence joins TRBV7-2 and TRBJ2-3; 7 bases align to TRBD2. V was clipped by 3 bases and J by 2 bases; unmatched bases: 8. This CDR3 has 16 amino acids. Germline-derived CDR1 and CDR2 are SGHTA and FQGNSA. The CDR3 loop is CASSFTSAGYTDTQYF. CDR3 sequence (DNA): TGTGCCAGCAGCTTCACTAGCGCAGGGTACACAGATACGCAGTATTTT.

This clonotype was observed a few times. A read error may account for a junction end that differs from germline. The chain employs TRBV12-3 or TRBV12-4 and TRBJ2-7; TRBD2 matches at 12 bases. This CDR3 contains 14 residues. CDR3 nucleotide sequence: TGTGCCAGCAGTCTAGCGGGGGGGACTCACGAGCAGTACTTC. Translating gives CASSLAGGTHEQYF.

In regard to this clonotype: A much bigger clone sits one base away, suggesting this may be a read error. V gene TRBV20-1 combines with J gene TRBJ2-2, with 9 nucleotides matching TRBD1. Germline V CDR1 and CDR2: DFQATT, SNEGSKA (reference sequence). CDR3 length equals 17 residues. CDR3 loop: CCARDRGDRRNTGELFF. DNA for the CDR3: TGCTGTGCTAGAGACAGGGGGGACAGGAGAAACACCGGGGAGCTGTTTTTT.